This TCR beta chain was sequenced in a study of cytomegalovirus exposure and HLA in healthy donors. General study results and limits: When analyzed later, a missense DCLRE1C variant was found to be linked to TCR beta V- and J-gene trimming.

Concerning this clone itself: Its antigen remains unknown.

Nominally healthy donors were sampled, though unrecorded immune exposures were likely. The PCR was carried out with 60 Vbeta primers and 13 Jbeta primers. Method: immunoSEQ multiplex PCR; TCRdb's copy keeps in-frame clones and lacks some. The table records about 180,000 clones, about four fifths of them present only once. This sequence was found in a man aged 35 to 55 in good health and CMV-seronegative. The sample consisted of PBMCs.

CDR3 residues: CASSLQYGELFF. The DNA of the CDR3 is TGTGCCAGCAGCCTACAGTACGGGGAGCTGTTTTTT. This chain joins TRBV9 and TRBJ2-2; D is unclear. V lost 4 bases and J 7 bases, leaving 8 bases between the germline ends. The CDR3 has 12 amino acids. The germline V gene has CDR1 SGDLS and CDR2 YYNGEE.